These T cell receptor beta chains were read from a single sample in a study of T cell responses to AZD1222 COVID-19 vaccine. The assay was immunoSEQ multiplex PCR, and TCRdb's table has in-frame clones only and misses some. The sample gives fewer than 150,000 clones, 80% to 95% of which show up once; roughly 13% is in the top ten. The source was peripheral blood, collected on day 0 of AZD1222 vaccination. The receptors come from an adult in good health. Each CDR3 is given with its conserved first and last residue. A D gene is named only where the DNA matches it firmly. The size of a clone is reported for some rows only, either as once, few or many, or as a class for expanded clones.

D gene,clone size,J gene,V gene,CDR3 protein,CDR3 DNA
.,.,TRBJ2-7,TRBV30,CAWSAGRGKYEQYF,TGTGCCTGGAGCGCGGGACGGGGAAAGTACGAGCAGTACTTC
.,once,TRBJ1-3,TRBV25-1,CASSLGNTIYF,TGTGCCAGCAGTCTGGGGAACACCATATATTTT
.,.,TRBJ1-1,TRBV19,CASSMGIGQPNTEAFF,TGTGCCAGTAGTATGGGCATCGGACAGCCGAACACTGAAGCTTTCTTT
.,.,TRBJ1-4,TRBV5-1,CASSLDQGGGKLFF,TGCGCCAGCAGCTTGGACCAGGGAGGAGGAAAACTGTTTTTT
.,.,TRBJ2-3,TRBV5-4,CASSDKRTGATDTQYF,TGTGCCAGCAGCGACAAGCGGACCGGGGCCACAGATACGCAGTATTTT
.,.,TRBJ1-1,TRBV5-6,CASSFSRGTEAFF,TGTGCCAGCAGCTTCTCCCGGGGGACTGAAGCTTTCTTT
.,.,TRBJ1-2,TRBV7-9,CASSPGRGASLYGYTF,TGTGCCAGCAGCCCCGGGCGGGGGGCCTCCCTCTATGGCTACACCTTC
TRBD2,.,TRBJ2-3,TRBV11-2,CASNRGGSTDTQYF,TGTGCCAGTAATCGCGGGGGGAGCACAGATACGCAGTATTTT
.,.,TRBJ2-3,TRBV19,CASSIAGVTDTQYF,TGTGCCAGTAGTATAGCGGGAGTCACAGATACGCAGTATTTT
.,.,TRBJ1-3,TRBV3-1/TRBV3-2,CASSQPRLGIWYF,TGTGCCAGCAGCCAACCAAGGTTGGGGATTTGGTATTTT
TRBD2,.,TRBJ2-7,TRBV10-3,CAISEPAGDRLREQYF,TGTGCCATCAGTGAACCAGCGGGGGACCGTCTCAGGGAGCAGTACTTC
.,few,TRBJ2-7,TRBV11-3,CASSLVADRHEQYF,TGTGCCAGCAGCTTAGTCGCGGATAGGCACGAGCAGTACTTC
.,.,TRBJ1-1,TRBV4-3,CASSQDLSLSTEAFF,TGCGCCAGCAGCCAAGATTTGAGCCTGAGCACTGAAGCTTTCTTT
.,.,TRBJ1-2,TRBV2,CASSHRGEINYGYTF,TGTGCCAGCAGCCATAGAGGCGAGATCAACTATGGCTACACCTTC
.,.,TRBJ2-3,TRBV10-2,CASSELARESFSTDTQYF,TGCGCCAGCAGTGAGTTGGCTAGGGAATCATTCAGCACAGATACGCAGTATTTT
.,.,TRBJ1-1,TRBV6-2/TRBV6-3,CASSSGGGAFF,TGTGCCAGCAGTTCCGGAGGGGGAGCTTTCTTT
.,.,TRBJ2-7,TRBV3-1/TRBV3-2,CASSPSFGYEQYF,TGTGCCAGCAGCCCCTCATTCGGTTACGAGCAGTACTTC
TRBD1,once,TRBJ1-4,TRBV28,CASTAGGSTNEKLFF,TGTGCCAGCACTGCAGGGGGCTCCACTAATGAAAAACTGTTTTTT
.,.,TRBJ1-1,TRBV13,CASSLRLMNTEAFF,TGTGCCAGCAGCTTAAGGCTGATGAACACTGAAGCTTTCTTT
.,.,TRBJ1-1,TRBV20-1,CSARREEGAFF,TGCAGTGCTAGAAGGGAGGAGGGCGCTTTCTTT
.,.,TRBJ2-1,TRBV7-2,CASTPYKNNEQFF,TGTGCCAGCACCCCCTACAAAAACAATGAGCAGTTCTTC
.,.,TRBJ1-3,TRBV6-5,CASRRSTDSGNTIYF,TGTGCCAGCAGACGTTCGACAGACTCTGGAAACACCATATATTTT
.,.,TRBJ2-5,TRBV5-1,CASSFPGDEETQYF,TGCGCCAGCAGCTTCCCCGGGGATGAAGAGACCCAGTACTTC
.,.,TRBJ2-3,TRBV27,CASRLGDTQYF,TGTGCCAGCCGTTTAGGAGATACGCAGTATTTT
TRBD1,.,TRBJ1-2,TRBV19,CASSIRDRGAYGYTF,TGTGCCAGTAGTATCCGGGACAGGGGGGCTTATGGCTACACCTTC
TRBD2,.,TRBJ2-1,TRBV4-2,CASSQVSRVAGYNEQFF,TGTGCCAGCAGCCAAGTCTCCAGGGTAGCGGGCTACAATGAGCAGTTCTTC
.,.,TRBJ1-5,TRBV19,CASSDVSQPQHF,TGTGCCAGTAGTGATGTAAGTCAGCCCCAGCATTTT